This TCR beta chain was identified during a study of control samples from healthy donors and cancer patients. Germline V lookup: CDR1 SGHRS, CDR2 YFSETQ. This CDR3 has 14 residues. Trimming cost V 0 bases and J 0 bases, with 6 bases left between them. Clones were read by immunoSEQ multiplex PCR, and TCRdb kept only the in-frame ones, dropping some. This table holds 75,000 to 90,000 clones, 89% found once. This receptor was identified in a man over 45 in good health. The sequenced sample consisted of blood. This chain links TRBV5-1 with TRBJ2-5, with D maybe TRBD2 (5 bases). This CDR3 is CASSLAGYQETQYF. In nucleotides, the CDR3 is TGCGCCAGCAGCTTGGCGGGGTACCAAGAGACCCAGTACTTC.